These T cell receptor beta chains were read from a single sample in a study of Ad26.COV2.S vaccination and SARS-CoV-2 variants. Produced via immunoSEQ multiplex PCR; TCRdb's table is partial and in-frame only. The table shows 510,000 or so clones, with roughly 85% occurring only once. Source: peripheral blood, taken in a trial of Ad26.COV2.S vaccine versus placebo. The receptors derive from a person between 18 and 60 years old who received the Ad26.COV2.S COVID-19 vaccine or a placebo. The CDR3 runs from the conserved cysteine through the conserved F or W. A D gene is named only where the DNA matches it firmly.

TRBV4-1	NA	TRBJ1-1	CASSQLGGLGAFF	TGCGCCAGCAGCCAGCTCGGGGGGCTGGGAGCTTTCTTT
TRBV28	NA	TRBJ1-5	CASSYLGGGGQPQHF	TGTGCCAGCAGTTACCTCGGAGGGGGTGGTCAGCCCCAGCATTTT
TRBV11-2	NA	TRBJ1-4	CASSPDRTTNEKLFF	TGTGCCAGCAGCCCCGACAGAACAACTAATGAAAAACTGTTTTTT
TRBV6-5	TRBD1	TRBJ1-3	CASRLDRATGNTIYF	TGTGCCAGCAGGTTGGACAGGGCCACTGGAAACACCATATATTTT
TRBV7-2	NA	TRBJ2-7	CASSLGDRGNEQYF	TGTGCCAGCAGCTTAGGAGATAGGGGCAACGAGCAGTACTTC
TRBV5-5	NA	TRBJ1-4	CASSFQWGNEKLFF	TGTGCCAGCAGCTTCCAATGGGGTAATGAAAAACTGTTTTTT
TRBV24-1	NA	TRBJ2-1	CATSGRVTPYNEQFF	TGTGCCACCAGTGGTCGGGTTACCCCCTACAATGAGCAGTTCTTC
TRBV3-1/TRBV3-2	NA	TRBJ2-4	CASSQGGPLAKNIQYF	TGTGCCAGCAGCCAAGGTGGACCATTAGCCAAAAACATTCAGTACTTC
TRBV4-3	TRBD1	TRBJ2-7	CASSRDRGYEQYF	TGCGCCAGCAGTCGGGACAGGGGTTACGAGCAGTACTTC
TRBV5-1	NA	TRBJ2-1	CASRTIVKTYNEQFF	TGCGCCAGCAGAACAATAGTAAAGACGTACAATGAGCAGTTCTTC
TRBV29-1	TRBD2	TRBJ2-1	CSVDLPGLAGAGEQFF	TGCAGCGTTGATCTCCCTGGGCTAGCGGGAGCGGGGGAGCAGTTCTTC
TRBV9	TRBD1	TRBJ2-7	CASSVGQGVYEQYF	TGTGCCAGCAGCGTAGGACAGGGAGTTTACGAGCAGTACTTC
TRBV4-2	TRBD2	TRBJ2-2	CASSLGTGLAGGPNTGELFF	TGTGCCAGCAGCCTTGGTACGGGACTAGCGGGAGGGCCGAACACCGGGGAGCTGTTTTTT